This T cell receptor (beta chain) was profiled in a study of cytomegalovirus exposure and HLA in healthy donors. On this clone itself: Its specificity is unknown.

Overall study findings and caveats: Immune exposure information available was restricted to CMV serostatus. For cytomegalovirus status, the classifier reportedly gave diagnoses with high specificity and sensitivity. Among TCR beta chains of equal frequency, HLA-associated ones were more clonally expanded in a later analysis.

Germline V gives CDR1 SQVTM, CDR2 ANQGSEA. The CDR3 extends over 13 amino acids. V lost 4 bases and J lost 8, with 17 bases in between. Primers included in the PCR were 60 Vbeta and 13 Jbeta primers. Original data processing: Some 12 million shared chains were among the about 80 million unique TCR beta chains that a later analysis counted. Clones were sequenced by immunoSEQ multiplex PCR, and TCRdb holds only the in-frame ones, with some missing. Clone size and V and J calls were adopted from that table, with D and trimming inferred from the DNA. The sample carries 75,000 to 90,000 clones, about four fifths recorded once.

V and J are TRBV29-1 and TRBJ1-1; D ambiguous. The sequencing sample was made of PBMCs. The clonotype comes from a male donor in good health and CMV-seropositive. The CDR3 loop is CSVGFLVEEEAFF. The CDR3, as DNA: TGCAGCGTTGGCTTTTTGGTCGAGGAAGAAGCTTTCTTT.